Shown below are 18 T cell receptor beta chains from a single sample sequenced in a study of graft-versus-host responses after intestinal transplantation. The protocol was immunoSEQ multiplex PCR, while the TCRdb copy is restricted to in-frame clones and leaves out a portion. This sample carries approximately 100,000 clones, roughly 87% of them seen once, and the ten largest clones take 0.9%. These receptors' antigens are unknown. This material consisted of unstimulated CD4+ T cells sorted from spleen or lymph node cells, taken before intestinal transplant. These receptors all stem from a human donor who received an intestinal transplant.

This clone came up once. The chain uses TRBV18 and TRBJ2-7; weak D call: TRBD2 (6 bases). This CDR3 contains 14 residues. V shed 2 bases and J shed 3 bases, with 11 bases lying between them. Germline CDR1 is KGHSH and CDR2 is LQKENI. The CDR3 DNA sequence: TGTGCCAGCTCACCAGAGGGACTCGGCTACGAGCAGTACTTC. Residues: CASSPEGLGYEQYF.

The chain couples TRBV18 to TRBJ1-2; D is possibly TRBD1 (5 bases). Trimming removed 2 bases at V and 3 bases at J, with 19 bases between. CDR3 length: 17 residues. The germline CDR1 and CDR2 sequences are KGHSH and LQKENI. The CDR3 DNA is TGTGCCAGCTCACCAACGGGAGCCTCAGGGTTGGACTATGGCTACACCTTC. Amino acids: CASSPTGASGLDYGYTF.

The J gene is TRBJ1-5, the V gene TRBV2, with 7 bases aligning to TRBD1. CDR3 length: 13 amino acids. Unmatched junction bases numbered 4, after V lost 6 bases and J lost 5 bases. In germline, CDR1 is SNHLY, CDR2 FYNNEI. CDR3 residues: CASSERGHQPQHF. The CDR3 bases are TGTGCCAGCAGCGAAAGGGGGCATCAGCCCCAGCATTTT.

This chain links TRBV7-6 with TRBJ2-7, with 10 bases identical to TRBD1. CDR3 length equals 15 residues. The germline V gene has CDR1 SGHVS and CDR2 FNYEAQ. With V trimmed by 5 bases and J by 3 bases, 7 bases remained unmatched. This chain's CDR3 is CASSPRQGAGYEQYF. The CDR3 coding sequence is TGTGCCAGCAGCCCTAGACAGGGGGCTGGCTACGAGCAGTACTTC.

CDR3 loop: CASSLFAGTEAFF. The CDR3 DNA reads as TGTGCCAGCAGCTTGTTTGCCGGCACTGAAGCTTTCTTT. The chain recombines TRBV7-9 with TRBJ1-1; D is unresolved. The CDR3 has 13 amino acids. The ends were cut back, 3 bases at V and 4 bases at J, with 9 bases in the middle. CDR1 is SEHNR and CDR2 is FQNEAQ in the germline V gene (reference sequence).

The chain is built from TRBV5-1 and TRBJ2-3; 10 bases map to TRBD2. Unmatched junction bases numbered 4, after V lost 0 bases and J lost 6 bases. Germline assignment: CDR1 SGHRS and CDR2 YFSETQ. The CDR3 loop spans 15 amino acids. DNA for the CDR3: TGCGCCAGCAGCTTGGCCAGCGGGGGGGAGGATACGCAGTATTTT. This encodes CASSLASGGEDTQYF.

The sample holds one count of this clone. The chain uses TRBV9 and TRBJ2-3, with no clear D. The CDR3 is made up of 12 amino acids. V was shortened by 0 bases and J by 6 bases, with 5 bases between the two germline ends. The germline gives CDR1 SGDLS, CDR2 YYNGEE. CDR3 in amino acids: CASSVATDTQYF. CDR3 DNA sequence: TGTGCCAGCAGCGTAGCTACGGATACGCAGTATTTT. Full variable domain (remainder filled in from reference TRBV9 and TRBJ2-3): DSGVTQTPKHLITATGQRVTLRCSPRSGDLSVYWYQQSLDQGLQFLIQYYNGEERAKGNILERFSAQQFPDLHSELNLSSLELGDSALYFCASSVATDTQYFGPGTRLTVL.

The gene calls are TRBV6-5 and TRBJ2-3, with a tentative D call TRBD1 (5 bases). Trimming removed 5 bases from V and 3 bases from J, with 9 bases in between. This CDR3 has 13 residues. Germline V gene data show CDR1 as MNHEY and CDR2 as SVGAGI. In nucleotides, the CDR3 is TGTGCCAGCAGTCAGGGCAGGACAGATACGCAGTATTTT. Its protein is CASSQGRTDTQYF.

The V call is TRBV15, the J call TRBJ1-2; D not certain. The germline gives CDR1 LNHNV, CDR2 YYDKDF (reference sequence). The CDR3 totals 13 residues. Trimming shortened V by 1 base and J by 4 bases, and 7 bases separated the two germline ends. The CDR3 reads CATSRGGPYGYTF. The CDR3 coding sequence is TGTGCCACCAGCAGAGGTGGGCCCTATGGCTACACCTTC.

This chain joins TRBV6-1 and TRBJ1-5; D remains unclear. V lost 3 bases and J 1 base, leaving 10 bases between the germline ends. The germline V gene has CDR1 MNHNS and CDR2 SASEGT. The CDR3 is 15 amino acids. The CDR3 here is CASSDRGQSNQPQHF. CDR3 bases: TGTGCCAGCAGTGATCGCGGGCAGAGCAATCAGCCCCAGCATTTT.

The genes are TRBV5-4 and TRBJ2-7; D unclear. Germline CDR1 is SGHNT and CDR2 is YYREEE (reference sequence). The CDR3 contains 14 residues. Trimming took 0 bases from V and 4 from J, leaving 11 bases between them. CDR3 in amino acids: CASSLGATDYEQYF. CDR3 in DNA: TGTGCCAGCAGCTTGGGAGCCACGGATTACGAGCAGTACTTC.

The chain joins TRBV6-5 to TRBJ1-1; no definite D call. The V and J ends lost 0 bases and 3 bases respectively, with 11 bases between them. Germline CDR1 MNHEY, CDR2 SVGAGI. The CDR3 has 15 amino acids. In DNA, the CDR3 is TGTGCCAGCAGTTACTCGAACCCCTTCTACACTGAAGCTTTCTTT. Its translation: CASSYSNPFYTEAFF.

J is TRBJ2-1 and V is TRBV7-7; 7 bases line up with TRBD1. With 1 base clipped from V and 5 bases from J, the junction kept 2 bases outside the gene matches. The germline V gene encodes CDR1 SSHAT and CDR2 FNYEAQ (reference sequence). The CDR3 spans 14 residues. The CDR3 DNA reads as TGTGCCAGCAGCTTAGGCAGGGGGAACAATGAGCAGTTCTTC. Its protein product is CASSLGRGNNEQFF.

V and J are TRBV29-1 and TRBJ2-5; TRBD2 is a possible D gene (6 bases). Trimming took 7 bases from V and 5 from J, leaving 17 bases between them. The CDR3 sequence is 13 residues long. From germline, CDR1 is SQVTM and CDR2 ANQGSEA. Here the CDR3 reads CSGWDWLVETQYF. CDR3 in DNA: TGCAGCGGATGGGACTGGCTGGTCGAGACCCAGTACTTC.

This chain links TRBV29-1 with TRBJ2-6, with D uncertain. The CDR3 is made up of 13 amino acids. The ends were cut back, 4 bases at V and 2 bases at J, with 6 bases in the middle. Germline assignment: CDR1 SQVTM and CDR2 ANQGSEA. The CDR3 nucleotides are TGCAGCGTTGCCACGACTGGGGCCAACGTCCTGACTTTC. Translating gives CSVATTGANVLTF.

This clone has only a few counts. This chain links TRBV6-5 with TRBJ1-2; 10 bases are shared with TRBD1. V lost 5 bases, J lost 2 bases, and 5 bases stayed unmatched. This CDR3 has 15 amino acids. Looked up from germline, CDR1 is MNHEY and CDR2 is SVGAGI. The CDR3 region is CASSPRQGANYGYTF. CDR3 in DNA: TGTGCCAGCAGTCCGCGACAGGGGGCGAACTATGGCTACACCTTC.

This clone was recorded only once. The chain couples TRBV7-2 to TRBJ2-7; D gene unclear. The CDR3 loop spans 13 amino acids. V was shortened by 5 bases and J by 3 bases, with 11 bases between the two germline ends. In germline, CDR1 is SGHTA, CDR2 FQGNSA. CDR3 nucleotides: TGTGCCAGCAGCCCGCGGATAGGCTACGAGCAGTACTTC. Amino acids: CASSPRIGYEQYF.

The gene calls are TRBV29-1 and TRBJ2-1; 7 nucleotides agree with TRBD2. Germline lookup yields CDR1 SQVTM and CDR2 ANQGSEA. The CDR3 length is 13 residues. Trimming cost V 4 bases and J 5 bases; bases outside gene matches: 5. The CDR3 loop reads CSVGTRADNEQFF. CDR3 sequence (DNA): TGCAGCGTTGGGACTAGAGCGGACAATGAGCAGTTCTTC.